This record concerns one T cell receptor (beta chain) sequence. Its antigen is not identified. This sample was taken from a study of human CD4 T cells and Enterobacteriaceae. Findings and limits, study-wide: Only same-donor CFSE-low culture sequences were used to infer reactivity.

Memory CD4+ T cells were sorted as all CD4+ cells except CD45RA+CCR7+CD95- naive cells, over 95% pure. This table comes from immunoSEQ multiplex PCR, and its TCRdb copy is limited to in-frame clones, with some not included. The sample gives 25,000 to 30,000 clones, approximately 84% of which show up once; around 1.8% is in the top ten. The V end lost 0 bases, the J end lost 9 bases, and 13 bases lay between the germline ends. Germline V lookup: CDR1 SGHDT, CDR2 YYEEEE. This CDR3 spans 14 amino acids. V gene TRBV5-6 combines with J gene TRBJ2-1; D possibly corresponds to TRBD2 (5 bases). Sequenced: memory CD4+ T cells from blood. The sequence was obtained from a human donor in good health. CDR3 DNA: TGTGCCAGCAGCTTGGAGTCAGTACGGGGTGAGCAGTTCTTC. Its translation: CASSLESVRGEQFF. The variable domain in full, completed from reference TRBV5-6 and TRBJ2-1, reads DAGVTQSPTHLIKTRGQQVTLRCSPKSGHDTVSWYQQALGQGPQFIFQYYEEEERQRGNFPDRFSGHQFPNYSSELNVNALLLGDSALYLCASSLESVRGEQFFGPGTRLTVL.